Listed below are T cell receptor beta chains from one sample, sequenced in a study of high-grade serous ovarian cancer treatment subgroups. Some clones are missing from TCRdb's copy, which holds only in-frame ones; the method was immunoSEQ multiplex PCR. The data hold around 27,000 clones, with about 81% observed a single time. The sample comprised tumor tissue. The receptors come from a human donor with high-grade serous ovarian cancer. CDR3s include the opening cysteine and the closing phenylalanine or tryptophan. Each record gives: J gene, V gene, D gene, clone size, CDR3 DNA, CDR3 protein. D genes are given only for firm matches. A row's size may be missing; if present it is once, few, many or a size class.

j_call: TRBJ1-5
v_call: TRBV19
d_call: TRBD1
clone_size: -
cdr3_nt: TGTGCCAGTAGTGGGACAGAGAATCAGCCCCAGCATTTT
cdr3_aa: CASSGTENQPQHF

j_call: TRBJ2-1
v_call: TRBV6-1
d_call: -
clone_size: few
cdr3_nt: TGTGCCAGCCTTAAAGCAGGAAGCTCCTACAATGAGCAGTTCTTC
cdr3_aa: CASLKAGSSYNEQFF

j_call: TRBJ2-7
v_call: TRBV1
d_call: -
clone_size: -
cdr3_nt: TGCACCAGCAGCCAAGGTGGTAGAACAGGGCCTACCTACGAGCAGTACTTC
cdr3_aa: CTSSQGGRTGPTYEQYF

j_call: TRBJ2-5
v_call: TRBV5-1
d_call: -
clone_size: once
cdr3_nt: TGCGCCAGCAGCTTGGACGGGGGTACAGGGTCGGAGACCCAGTACTTC
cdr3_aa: CASSLDGGTGSETQYF

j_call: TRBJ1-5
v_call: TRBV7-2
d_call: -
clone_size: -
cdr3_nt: TGTGCCAGCAGCTTAGTCAGGGGAGGAAGTCAGCCCCAGCATTTT
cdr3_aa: CASSLVRGGSQPQHF

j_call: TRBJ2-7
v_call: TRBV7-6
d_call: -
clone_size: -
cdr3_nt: TGTGCCAGCAGCTTAGTCGGGGCGGACGACGAGCAGTACTTC
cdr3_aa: CASSLVGADDEQYF

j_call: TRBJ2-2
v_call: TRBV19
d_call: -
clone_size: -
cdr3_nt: TGTGCCAGTCGACCTTGGAACACCGGGGAGCTGTTTTTT
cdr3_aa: CASRPWNTGELFF

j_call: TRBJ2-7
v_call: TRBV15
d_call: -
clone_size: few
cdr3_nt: TGTGCCACCAGCAGAGATCCAAGTAACAACGAGCAGTACTTC
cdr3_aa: CATSRDPSNNEQYF

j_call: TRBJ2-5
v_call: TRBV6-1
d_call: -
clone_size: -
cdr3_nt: TGTGCCAGCAGTGAGAACTGGACTGGCCCAAAAGAGACCCAGTACTTC
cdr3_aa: CASSENWTGPKETQYF

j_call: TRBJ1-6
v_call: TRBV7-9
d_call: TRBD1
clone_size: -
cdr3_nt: TGTGCCAGCACGATAGGGGACAGGGAGGGCTCACCCCTCCACTTT
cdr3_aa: CASTIGDREGSPLHF

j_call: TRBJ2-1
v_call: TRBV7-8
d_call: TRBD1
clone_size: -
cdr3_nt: TGTGCCAGCAGGTCTGGGACAGAGTACAATGAGCAGTTCTTC
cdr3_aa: CASRSGTEYNEQFF

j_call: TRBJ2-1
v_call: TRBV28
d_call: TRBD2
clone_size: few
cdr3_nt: TGTGCCAGCAGCCTGGGACTAGCGGTATACAATGAGCAGTTCTTC
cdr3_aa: CASSLGLAVYNEQFF

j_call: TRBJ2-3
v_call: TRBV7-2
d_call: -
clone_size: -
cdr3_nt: TGTGCCAGCAGCGACCGGGACTCGGGTACGCAGTATTTT
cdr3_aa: CASSDRDSGTQYF

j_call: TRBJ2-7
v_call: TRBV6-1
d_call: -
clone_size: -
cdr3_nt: TGTGCCAGCAGTGAACAGGGTGGCTACGAGCAGTACTTC
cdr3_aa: CASSEQGGYEQYF

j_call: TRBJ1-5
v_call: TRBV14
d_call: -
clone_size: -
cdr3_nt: TGTGCCAGCAGCCAAAGCCCACTCGGGCCCCAGCATTTT
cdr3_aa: CASSQSPLGPQHF

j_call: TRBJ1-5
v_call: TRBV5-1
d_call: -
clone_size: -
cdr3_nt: TGCGCCAGCAGCTTGGGGGGGTATAGCAATCAGCCCCAGCATTTT
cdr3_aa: CASSLGGYSNQPQHF

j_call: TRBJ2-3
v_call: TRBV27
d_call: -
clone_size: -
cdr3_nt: TGTGCCAGCAGTTTATACAGGGAGACAGATACGCAGTATTTT
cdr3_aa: CASSLYRETDTQYF

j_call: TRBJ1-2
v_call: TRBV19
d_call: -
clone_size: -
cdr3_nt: TGTGCCAGTAGTATTTTACCGGCCGAATCCCACGGCTACACCTTC
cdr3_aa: CASSILPAESHGYTF

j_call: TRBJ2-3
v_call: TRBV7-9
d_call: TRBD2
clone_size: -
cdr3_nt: TGTGCCAGCAGTTTTAGCGGGATGGAGGAAGATACGCAGTATTTT
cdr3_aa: CASSFSGMEEDTQYF

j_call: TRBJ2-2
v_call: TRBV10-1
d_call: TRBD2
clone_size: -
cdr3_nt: TGCGCCAGCAGTGAGCGGGAGGACCAAGCGAACACCGGGGAGCTGTTTTTT
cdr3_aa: CASSEREDQANTGELFF

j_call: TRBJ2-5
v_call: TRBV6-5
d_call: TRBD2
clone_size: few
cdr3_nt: TGTGCCAGCAGAACTAGCGACGAGACCCAGTACTTC
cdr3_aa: CASRTSDETQYF

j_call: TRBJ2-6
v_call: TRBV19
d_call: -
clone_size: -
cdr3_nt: TGTGCCAGTAGAACACCCGAGAAGGGCGGATTCGGCTCTGGGGCCAACGTCCTGACTTTC
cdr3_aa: CASRTPEKGGFGSGANVLTF

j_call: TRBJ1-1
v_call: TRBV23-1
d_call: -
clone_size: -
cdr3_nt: TGCGCCAGCAGTCAATCGAGGGCTAATGAAGCTTTCTTT
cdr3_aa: CASSQSRANEAFF

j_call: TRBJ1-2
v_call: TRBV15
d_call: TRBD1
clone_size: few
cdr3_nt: TGTGCCACCAGCAGAGCTCGGACAGGGCAGGGCTACACCTTC
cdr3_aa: CATSRARTGQGYTF

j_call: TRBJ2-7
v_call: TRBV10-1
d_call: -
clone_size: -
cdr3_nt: TGCGCCAGCAGTGAGTCCAGCCTAATGAACGAGCAGTACTTC
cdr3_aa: CASSESSLMNEQYF

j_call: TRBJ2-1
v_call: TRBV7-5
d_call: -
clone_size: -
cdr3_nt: TGTGCCAGAAGCCTTACAAAGCGGAATGAGCAGTTCTTC
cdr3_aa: CARSLTKRNEQFF

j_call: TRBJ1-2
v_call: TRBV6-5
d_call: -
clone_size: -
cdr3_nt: TGTGCCAGCAAGGGGAGGTATGGCTACACCTTC
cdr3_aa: CASKGRYGYTF

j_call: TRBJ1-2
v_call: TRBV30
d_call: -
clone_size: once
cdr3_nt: TGTGCCTGGAGTCAAGGCTTGGTGGACTATGGCTACACCTTC
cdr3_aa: CAWSQGLVDYGYTF

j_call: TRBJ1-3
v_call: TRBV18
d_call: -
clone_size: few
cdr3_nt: TGTGCCAGCTCACCACTTGGGAACACCATATATTTT
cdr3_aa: CASSPLGNTIYF

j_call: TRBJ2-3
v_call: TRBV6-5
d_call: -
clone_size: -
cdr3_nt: TGTGCCACCCTCCGCGCAGATACGCAGTATTTT
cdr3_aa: CATLRADTQYF

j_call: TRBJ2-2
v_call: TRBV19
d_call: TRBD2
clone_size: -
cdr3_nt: TGTGCCAGTACCGAACGGGCCGGGGGGAGGGTCGGGGAGCTGTTTTTT
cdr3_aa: CASTERAGGRVGELFF